The 25 T cell receptor beta chains below all came from one sample that was sequenced in a study of graft-versus-host responses after intestinal transplantation. Method: immunoSEQ multiplex PCR; TCRdb's copy keeps in-frame clones and lacks some. The table lists tens of thousands of clones, 90% of them singletons. Antigens of these TCRs are unknown. This sample comprised unstimulated CD8+ T cells sorted from spleen or lymph node cells, obtained before transplant. The receptors shown here come from a human donor who was the organ donor for an intestinal transplant.

CDR3 residues: CASNRGNQPQHF. CDR3 DNA: TGTGCCAGCAATCGGGGCAATCAGCCCCAGCATTTT. V and J are TRBV28 and TRBJ1-5; no reliable D call. The germline CDR1 and CDR2 sequences are MDHEN and SYDVKM. The CDR3 totals 12 residues. With 7 bases removed from V and 2 bases from J, the gap between germline ends came to 6 bases.

The chain combines TRBV28 with TRBJ2-7; possibly TRBD2 for D (5 bases). Trimming cost V 7 bases and J 11 bases, with 15 bases left between them. CDR1 and CDR2 (germline): MDHEN, SYDVKM. The CDR3 is 11 amino acids. This chain's CDR3 is CASTAGVGEYF. CDR3 coding DNA: TGTGCCAGCACCGCCGGGGTCGGGGAGTACTTC.

The chain couples TRBV5-6 to TRBJ1-4, with unresolved D. The CDR3 is 12 amino acids. The V gene's germline CDR1 is SGHDT and CDR2 YYEEEE. V shed 4 bases and J shed 13 bases, with 14 bases lying between them. DNA of the CDR3: TGTGCCAGCAGCCATAGGAGCCCTCGACTGTTTTTT. Protein sequence: CASSHRSPRLFF.

The chain joins TRBV6-5 to TRBJ2-2; 9 bases are shared with TRBD1. The germline V gene encodes CDR1 MNHEY and CDR2 SVGAGI. Losses at the gene ends were 6 bases for V and 6 bases for J; bases not matched to a gene: 8. The CDR3 runs 15 residues. CDR3: CASRIGDREAGELFF. CDR3 coding DNA: TGTGCCAGCAGGATAGGGGACAGGGAAGCCGGGGAGCTGTTTTTT.

V usage is TRBV5-1 and J usage is TRBJ2-2; TRBD2 matches 7 bases. Looked up from germline, CDR1 is SGHRS and CDR2 is YFSETQ. Trimming took 0 bases from V and 5 from J; bases not matched to a gene: 10. The CDR3 is 17 residues long. The CDR3 DNA reads as TGCGCCAGCAGCTTGGGGGACTACCAGCCGGGAACCGGGGAGCTGTTTTTT. Translation: CASSLGDYQPGTGELFF.

The CDR3 DNA sequence: TGTGCCAGCAGAGTAGCGGGAGATACGCAGTATTTT. The encoded protein is CASRVAGDTQYF. V usage is TRBV7-9 and J usage is TRBJ2-3; 7 positions agree with TRBD2. CDR3 size: 12 residues. Per the germline V gene, CDR1 is SEHNR and CDR2 is FQNEAQ (reference sequence). The junction had 2 bases not matched to a gene; V was cut back by 6 bases and J by 5 bases.

V is TRBV6-7 and J is TRBJ2-4; possibly TRBD2 for D (6 bases). TRBV6-7 is designated an ORF whose function remains uncertain. The CDR3 contains 15 residues. Trimming took off 2 bases at V and 4 bases at J, with 12 bases between the two ends. CDR3 residues: CASSYETGRKNIQYF. The CDR3 region has the DNA TGTGCCAGCAGTTACGAGACCGGGAGAAAAAACATTCAGTACTTC.

The chain combines TRBV27 with TRBJ1-1, with unresolved D. The CDR3 spans 13 residues. Per the germline V gene, CDR1 is MNHEY and CDR2 is SMNVEV (reference sequence). The germline V and J ends were trimmed by 5 bases and 0 bases, with 7 bases remaining between them. The DNA of the CDR3 is TGTGCCAGCAGTCCGCGCATGAACACTGAAGCTTTCTTT. Translating it yields CASSPRMNTEAFF.

This clone appeared a single time. V usage is TRBV28 and J usage is TRBJ1-5, with 7 bases lining up with TRBD1. After removal of 0 bases from V and 6 bases from J, the junction contained 5 bases not matched to a gene. Germline V lookup: CDR1 MDHEN, CDR2 SYDVKM. The CDR3 has 15 residues. The CDR3 sequence: CASSLWVPGGQPQHF. The CDR3, as DNA: TGTGCCAGCAGTTTATGGGTCCCAGGGGGTCAGCCCCAGCATTTT.

The gene calls are TRBV9 and TRBJ2-7; D is unclear. This CDR3 is built from 15 residues. V gave up 0 bases and J gave up 5 bases, with 15 bases separating them. Germline loops: CDR1 SGDLS, CDR2 YYNGEE. CDR3 coding DNA: TGTGCCAGCAGCGTAGAGTCGAGCGAAGCTAACGAGCAGTACTTC. Protein: CASSVESSEANEQYF. Full variable domain (rest looked up from reference TRBV9 and TRBJ2-7): DSGVTQTPKHLITATGQRVTLRCSPRSGDLSVYWYQQSLDQGLQFLIQYYNGEERAKGNILERFSAQQFPDLHSELNLSSLELGDSALYFCASSVESSEANEQYFGPGTRLTVT.

The chain joins TRBV19 to TRBJ2-1; unclear D gene. The V end lost 4 bases, the J end lost 3 bases, and 13 bases lay between the germline ends. Germline CDR1 reads LNHDA; CDR2 reads SQIVND (reference sequence). This CDR3 has 15 amino acids. The CDR3 DNA follows: TGTGCCAGTAGTAGGAGCAGAGAATACTACAATGAGCAGTTCTTC. Translated, it gives CASSRSREYYNEQFF.

DNA for the CDR3: TGTGCCAGCAGTTACGGACGGGAGTACCAAGAGACCCAGTACTTC. It is translated as CASSYGREYQETQYF. V gene TRBV28 combines with J gene TRBJ2-5, with D possibly being TRBD2 (6 bases). This CDR3 is 15 amino acids long. V shed 4 bases and J shed 0 bases, with 12 bases lying between them. Germline CDR1 reads MDHEN; CDR2 reads SYDVKM.

The gene calls are TRBV7-9 and TRBJ1-1; D is undetermined. Germline V gives CDR1 SEHNR, CDR2 FQNEAQ (reference sequence). Trimming took 5 bases from V and 8 from J, leaving 12 bases between them. The CDR3 has 12 amino acids. The CDR3 DNA follows: TGTGCCAGCAGCCCTCTTAGCATAGAAGCTTTCTTT. Its translation is CASSPLSIEAFF.

This chain connects TRBV6-1 to TRBJ2-2; 7 nucleotides line up with TRBD1. The CDR3 runs 14 residues. Germline loops: CDR1 MNHNS, CDR2 SASEGT. J was trimmed by 1 base and V by 6 bases; bases with no gene match: 2. The chain's CDR3 is CASRGTVNTGELFF. As DNA, the CDR3 is TGTGCCAGCAGAGGGACAGTGAACACCGGGGAGCTGTTTTTT.

Note on this clone: Germline and junction disagree at one end, which may indicate a read error. This rearrangement joins TRBV25-1 to TRBJ1-1, with 8 bases aligning to TRBD1. CDR3 size: 16 residues. The germline V gene has CDR1 MGHDK and CDR2 SYGVNS. The CDR3 bases are TGTGCCAGCAGCGAATCGACAGGGGTAGAGGGGAGTGAAGCTTTCTTT. It encodes CASSESTGVEGSEAFF.

The CDR3 protein is CASSPVGPQNIQYF. DNA for the CDR3: TGTGCCAGCAGCCCCGTCGGTCCCCAAAACATTCAGTACTTC. This chain joins TRBV6-5 and TRBJ2-4; D remains unclear. V lost 6 bases and J 5 bases, leaving 14 bases between the germline ends. Germline-derived CDR1 and CDR2 are MNHEY and SVGAGI. This CDR3 is 14 amino acids long.

The gene calls are TRBV4-1 and TRBJ1-1, with D unresolved. The CDR3 length is 11 residues. Per the germline V gene, CDR1 is MGHRA and CDR2 is YSYEKL. V shed 4 bases and J shed 6 bases, with 6 bases lying between them. The CDR3 coding sequence is TGCGCCAGCAGCCTGGCCGCTGAAGCTTTCTTT. This codes for CASSLAAEAFF.

The chain couples TRBV7-6 to TRBJ2-1; TRBD2 matches at 9 bases. Per germline, CDR1 SGHVS and CDR2 FNYEAQ. Trimming took 4 bases from V and 4 from J; bases not matched to a gene: 8. The CDR3 extends over 16 amino acids. The DNA for the CDR3 is TGTGCCAGCAGCTCTCTACAGAGCGGGGGGTACAATGAGCAGTTCTTC. Translation gives CASSSLQSGGYNEQFF.

In DNA, the CDR3 is TGTGCCGCTCGACAGGGGGGCACTGAAGCTTTCTTT. It is translated as CAARQGGTEAFF. The chain links TRBV19 to TRBJ1-1; TRBD1 matches 9 bases. The ends lost 11 bases at V and 4 bases at J; junction bases unmatched: 5. The CDR3 is 12 residues long. Germline CDR1 LNHDA, CDR2 SQIVND (reference sequence).

V usage is TRBV7-9 and J usage is TRBJ2-6; 8 positions agree with TRBD2. Germline V gene sequence: CDR1 SEHNR, CDR2 FQNEAQ (reference sequence). V was pared by 6 bases and J by 2 bases, with 12 bases of the junction left unmatched. This CDR3 is built from 18 residues. CDR3 coding DNA: TGTGCCAGCAGATTCCCCGAAGGGACTAGTGCTGGGGCCAACGTCCTGACTTTC. Its protein is CASRFPEGTSAGANVLTF.

V and J are TRBV29-1 and TRBJ2-5; TRBD2 might be the D (6 bases). V was shortened by 6 bases and J by 1 base, with 12 bases between the two germline ends. CDR3 length: 13 amino acids. Germline V gives CDR1 SQVTM, CDR2 ANQGSEA. Here the CDR3 DNA reads TGCAGCGTCTGGGTGGGGGGCCAAGAGACCCAGTACTTC. Residues: CSVWVGGQETQYF.

As for this clone: Other DNA sequences of this sample code for an identical CDR3. This chain connects TRBV19 to TRBJ2-2, with D possibly matching TRBD1 (5 bases). Germline loops: CDR1 LNHDA, CDR2 SQIVND (reference sequence). This CDR3 has 13 amino acids. Trimming took off 3 bases at V and 5 bases at J, with 7 bases between the two ends. CDR3 residues: CASSISGTGELFF. Here the CDR3 DNA reads TGTGCCAGTAGTATTTCAGGGACCGGGGAGCTGTTTTTT.

V gene TRBV5-1 combines with J gene TRBJ2-7, with TRBD1 matching over 8 bases. CDR1 is SGHRS and CDR2 is YFSETQ in the germline V gene. This CDR3 has 14 amino acids. J was trimmed by 5 bases and V by 0 bases; bases with no gene match: 4. CDR3 protein: CASSLGQGPDEQYF. The DNA for the CDR3 is TGCGCCAGCAGCTTGGGACAGGGGCCCGACGAGCAGTACTTC.

This rearrangement joins TRBV1 to TRBJ2-1; the D segment call TRBD2 is taken from the table without a DNA check. TRBV1 is tagged as a pseudogene. The CDR3 is 17 residues long. Here the CDR3 reads CTSSQGPRGFGNNEQFF. DNA of the CDR3: TGCACCAGCAGCCAAGGGCCCCGGGGTTTCGGAAACAATGAGCAGTTCTTC.

The chain recombines TRBV7-6 with TRBJ2-2; D is undetermined. Germline loops: CDR1 SGHVS, CDR2 FNYEAQ. The CDR3 runs 12 residues. V was shortened by 9 bases and J by 11 bases, with 16 bases between the two germline ends. CDR3 DNA sequence: TGTGCCAGACTCGTCGGTGGGCGAGAGCTGTTTTTT. It codes for CARLVGGRELFF.